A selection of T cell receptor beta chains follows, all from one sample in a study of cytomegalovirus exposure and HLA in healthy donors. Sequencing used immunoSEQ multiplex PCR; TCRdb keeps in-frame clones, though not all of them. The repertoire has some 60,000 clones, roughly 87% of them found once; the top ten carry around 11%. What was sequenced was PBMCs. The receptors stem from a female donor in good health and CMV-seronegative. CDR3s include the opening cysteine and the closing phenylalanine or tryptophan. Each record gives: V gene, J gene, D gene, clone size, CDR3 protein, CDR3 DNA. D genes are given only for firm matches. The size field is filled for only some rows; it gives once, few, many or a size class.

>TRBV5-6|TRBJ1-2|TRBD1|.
CASNWGQAPNYGYTF
TGTGCCAGCAACTGGGGACAGGCTCCTAACTATGGCTACACCTTC
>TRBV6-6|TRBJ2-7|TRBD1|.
CASSLRQGRSSYEQYF
TGTGCCAGCAGTTTGAGACAGGGGCGAAGTTCCTACGAGCAGTACTTC
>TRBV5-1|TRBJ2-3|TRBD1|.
CASSSQTGTTDTQYF
TGCGCCAGCAGCTCCCAGACAGGGACCACAGATACGCAGTATTTT
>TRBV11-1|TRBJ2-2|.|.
CASSGEVNTGELFF
TGTGCCAGCAGTGGGGAGGTGAACACCGGGGAGCTGTTTTTT
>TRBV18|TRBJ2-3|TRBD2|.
CASSPSGRAGSTDTQYF
TGTGCCAGCTCACCTAGCGGGAGGGCCGGAAGCACAGATACGCAGTATTTT
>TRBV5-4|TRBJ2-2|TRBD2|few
CASSFRGGPMNTGELFF
TGTGCCAGCAGCTTCCGCGGGGGGCCGATGAACACCGGGGAGCTGTTTTTT
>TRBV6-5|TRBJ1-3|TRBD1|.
CASSYEGGLSGNTIYF
TGTGCCAGCAGTTACGAAGGGGGCCTCTCTGGAAACACCATATATTTT
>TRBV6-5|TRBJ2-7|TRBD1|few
CASSYGTGGLYEQYF
TGTGCCAGCAGTTACGGGACAGGGGGTCTATACGAGCAGTACTTC
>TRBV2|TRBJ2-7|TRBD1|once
CASSWTGYDYEQYF
TGTGCCAGCAGCTGGACAGGGTACGACTACGAGCAGTACTTC
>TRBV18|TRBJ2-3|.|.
CASSEQLQDNTQYF
TGTGCCAGCTCAGAGCAGCTTCAGGATAATACGCAGTATTTT
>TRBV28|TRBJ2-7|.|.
CASSFSGYEQYF
TGTGCCAGCAGTTTTAGCGGTTACGAGCAGTACTTC
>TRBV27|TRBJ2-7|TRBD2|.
CASSPGTSGRGEQYF
TGTGCCAGCAGTCCGGGGACTAGCGGGAGAGGTGAGCAGTACTTC
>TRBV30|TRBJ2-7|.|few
CAWDERNPLYEQYF
TGTGCTTGGGACGAGCGGAACCCCCTCTACGAGCAGTACTTC
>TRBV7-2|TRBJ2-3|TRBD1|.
CASSPGQGAGDTQYF
TGTGCCAGCAGCCCGGGACAGGGGGCAGGGGATACGCAGTATTTT
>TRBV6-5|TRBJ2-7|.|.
CASSYSRGTYEQYF
TGTGCCAGCAGTTACTCTCGGGGGACCTACGAGCAGTACTTC
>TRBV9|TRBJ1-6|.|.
CASSEPAGSGNSPLHF
TGTGCCAGCAGCGAGCCGGCGGGTTCCGGGAATTCACCCCTCCACTTT
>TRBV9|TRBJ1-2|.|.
CASSVQTDSGGYTF
TGTGCCAGCAGCGTTCAGACAGATAGCGGTGGCTACACCTTC
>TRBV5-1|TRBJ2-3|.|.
CASSLAGGRTDTQYF
TGCGCCAGCAGCTTGGCCGGGGGTCGCACAGATACGCAGTATTTT
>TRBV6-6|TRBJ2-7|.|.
CASSYAREYEQYF
TGTGCCAGCAGTTACGCGAGGGAATACGAGCAGTACTTC
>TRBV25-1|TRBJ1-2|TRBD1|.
CASSDTDRIYGYTF
TGTGCCAGCAGTGATACGGACAGGATCTATGGCTACACCTTC
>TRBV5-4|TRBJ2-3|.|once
CASSLKLAYTDTQYF
TGTGCCAGCAGCTTAAAACTAGCCTACACAGATACGCAGTATTTT
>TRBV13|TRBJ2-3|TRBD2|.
CASSLRGLAGLYTQYF
TGTGCCAGCAGCTTGCGTGGGCTAGCGGGCCTCTATACGCAGTATTTT
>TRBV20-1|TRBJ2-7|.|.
CSAYDYEQYF
TGCAGTGCTTACGACTACGAGCAGTACTTC
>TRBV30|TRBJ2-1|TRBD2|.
CAWSVASGREEQFF
TGTGCCTGGAGTGTGGCTAGCGGGAGGGAGGAGCAGTTCTTC
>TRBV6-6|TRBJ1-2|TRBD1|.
CASSKGQSLFKGYTF
TGTGCCAGCAGTAAGGGACAGAGTCTTTTCAAAGGCTACACCTTC
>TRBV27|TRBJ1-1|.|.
CASSFSGVTEAFF
TGTGCCAGCAGTTTCTCGGGAGTCACTGAAGCTTTCTTT
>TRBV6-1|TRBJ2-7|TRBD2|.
CASVGGGIPSYEQYF
TGTGCCAGCGTAGGCGGGGGGATCCCCTCCTACGAGCAGTACTTC
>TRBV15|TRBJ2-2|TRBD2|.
CATSTLGWGGIAGGTGELFF
TGTGCCACCAGCACACTCGGCTGGGGAGGTATAGCGGGAGGCACCGGGGAGCTGTTTTTT
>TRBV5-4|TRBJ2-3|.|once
CASSLDTSTDTQYF
TGTGCCAGCAGCTTGGACACCTCCACAGATACGCAGTATTTT
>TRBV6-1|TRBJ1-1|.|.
CASSVQWPATEAFF
TGTGCCAGCAGTGTACAGTGGCCGGCCACTGAAGCTTTCTTT
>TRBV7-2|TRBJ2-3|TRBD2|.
CASSLMGGAGGGTDTQYF
TGTGCCAGCAGCTTAATGGGAGGCGCGGGGGGTGGTACAGATACGCAGTATTTT
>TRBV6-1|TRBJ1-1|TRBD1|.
CASRTGGRTEAFF
TGTGCCAGCAGAACAGGGGGCCGAACTGAAGCTTTCTTT
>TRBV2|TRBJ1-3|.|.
CASLQDSGNTIYF
TGTGCCAGCCTCCAGGACTCTGGAAACACCATATATTTT
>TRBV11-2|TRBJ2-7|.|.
CASSAKQGSSYEQYF
TGTGCCAGCAGCGCAAAACAGGGTAGTTCCTACGAGCAGTACTTC
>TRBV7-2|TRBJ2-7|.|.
CASSPYGGRGGEQYF
TGTGCCAGCAGCCCCTACGGCGGGAGAGGGGGGGAGCAGTACTTC
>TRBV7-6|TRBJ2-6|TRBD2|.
CASSLAAGAGANVLTF
TGTGCCAGCAGCTTAGCCGCGGGAGCTGGGGCCAACGTCCTGACTTTC